One and the same sample provided the 9 T cell receptor beta chains below, sequenced in a study of shared clonotypes between healthy human individuals. Method: immunoSEQ multiplex PCR; TCRdb's copy keeps in-frame clones and lacks some. The sample has 2,500,000 or so clones, over 85% seen once; the top ten hold roughly 0.36%. Sequencing input: naive CD4+ T cells from PBMCs. Stated subset: CD45RA+ positively selected. These receptors were obtained from a man aged 18 to 30 in good health. Some clones in this sample may be carry-over from other donors' samples.

A word on this clone: This CDR3 is also generated by other DNA sequences in the sample. This chain links TRBV18 with TRBJ1-1, with D maybe TRBD1 (5 bases). Trimming took off 2 bases at V and 3 bases at J, with 10 bases between the two ends. This CDR3 contains 14 residues. Per germline, CDR1 KGHSH and CDR2 LQKENI. CDR3 sequence (DNA): TGTGCCAGCTCACCAGCGGGGGGTGACACTGAAGCTTTCTTT. It encodes CASSPAGGDTEAFF. Filled out from reference TRBV18 and TRBJ1-1, the complete variable domain reads NAGVMQNPRHLVRRRGQEARLRCSPMKGHSHVYWYRQLPEEGLKFMVYLQKENIIDESGMPKERFSAEFPKEGPSILRIQQVVRGDSAAYFCASSPAGGDTEAFFGQGTRLTVV.

J is TRBJ2-2 and V is TRBV7-2; TRBD2 aligns across 10 bases. V lost 4 bases, J lost 4 bases, and 12 bases stayed unmatched. From germline, CDR1 is SGHTA and CDR2 FQGNSA. This CDR3 has 18 residues. CDR3 bases: TGTGCCAGCAGCTCCAGACTAGCGGGTGCCCAGTTCACCGGGGAGCTGTTTTTT. Translated, it gives CASSSRLAGAQFTGELFF.

This chain joins TRBV7-2 and TRBJ2-5, with a weak D call TRBD1 (6 bases). The CDR3 contains 13 residues. V was pared by 5 bases and J by 2 bases, with 9 bases between. Germline loops: CDR1 SGHTA, CDR2 FQGNSA. The chain's CDR3 is CASSNRVQETQYF. As DNA, the CDR3 is TGTGCCAGCAGCAACAGGGTTCAAGAGACCCAGTACTTC.

This clone occurred once. V usage is TRBV7-2 and J usage is TRBJ2-2; maybe TRBD1 (6 bases). The V gene lost 7 bases and the J gene lost 8 bases, with 20 bases spanning the gap. The CDR3 is 15 amino acids. Per the germline V gene, CDR1 is SGHTA and CDR2 is FQGNSA. The CDR3 coding sequence is TGTGCCAGCACTACCGAACCACTCAGGGGTGGGGAGCTGTTTTTT. This codes for CASTTEPLRGGELFF.

The rearrangement joins TRBV5-1 to TRBJ2-2; TRBD1 is a possible D gene (5 bases). CDR1 is SGHRS and CDR2 is YFSETQ in the germline V gene. The length of the CDR3 is 14 residues. V shed 0 bases and J shed 5 bases, with 8 bases lying between them. CDR3 bases: TGCGCCAGCAGCTTGGGCAGGGAAACCGGGGAGCTGTTTTTT. Translation: CASSLGRETGELFF.

The V and J genes are TRBV27 and TRBJ1-5; D unclear. The CDR3 covers 15 residues. Trimming pared 8 bases from V and 5 bases from J, leaving 19 bases between. The germline CDR1 and CDR2 sequences are MNHEY and SMNVEV (reference sequence). This CDR3 is CASLPRVGPDQPQHF. The CDR3 coding sequence is TGTGCCAGCCTTCCTAGGGTGGGTCCCGATCAGCCCCAGCATTTT.

This chain uses TRBV7-9 with TRBJ1-1; 8 bases align to TRBD1. The germline V gene encodes CDR1 SEHNR and CDR2 FQNEAQ (reference sequence). The ends lost 4 bases at V and 0 bases at J; junction bases unmatched: 4. The length of the CDR3 is 15 residues. For the CDR3, the DNA is TGTGCCAGCAGCTCTCGGACAGGGCTGAACACTGAAGCTTTCTTT. Protein sequence: CASSSRTGLNTEAFF.

About this clone itself: Other DNA sequences in the same sample also yield this CDR3. The V call is TRBV28, the J call TRBJ2-1; weak D call: TRBD2 (6 bases). CDR1 and CDR2 from the germline V gene are MDHEN and SYDVKM. The CDR3 loop spans 13 amino acids. V was pared by 6 bases and J by 2 bases, with 8 bases between. The CDR3 DNA reads TGTGCCAGCAGGGGAGGCGCCTACAATGAGCAGTTCTTC. Translation: CASRGGAYNEQFF.

This sequence joins TRBV6-4 and TRBJ2-5; D may match TRBD1 or TRBD2 (5 bases each). V lost 6 bases, J lost 5 bases, and 13 bases lay in between. CDR3 length: 13 residues. Germline CDR1 is MRHNA and CDR2 is SNTAGT. The CDR3 sequence: CASSLLWGETQYF. CDR3 sequence (DNA): TGTGCCAGCAGCCTGCTCTGGGGGGAGACCCAGTACTTC.